The 30 T cell receptor beta chains listed next were all sequenced from one sample in a study of T cell responses to AZD1222 COVID-19 vaccine. The data were produced by immunoSEQ multiplex PCR, yet TCRdb's version contains in-frame clones alone and is incomplete. The sample yields about 220,000 clones, 85% to 95% seen once. The specimen comprised peripheral blood, sampled on day 0 of MenACWY control vaccination. The receptors shown here come from an adult in good health.

The chain carries TRBV29-1 and TRBJ1-1; unclear D gene. The CDR3 totals 16 residues. Looked up from germline, CDR1 is SQVTM and CDR2 is ANQGSEA. V was clipped by 0 bases and J by 3 bases, with 17 bases between them. The CDR3 loop is CSVEDVPPGLDTEAFF. The CDR3 nucleotides read TGCAGCGTTGAAGATGTCCCACCGGGGTTGGACACTGAAGCTTTCTTT.

This chain connects TRBV12-3 or TRBV12-4 to TRBJ1-1, with 9 bases aligning to TRBD1. V dropped 6 bases and J dropped 4; count of bases not matched to a gene: 3. CDR3 length: 13 residues. The CDR3 reads CASRRTGATEAFF. CDR3 DNA: TGTGCCAGCAGGCGGACAGGGGCCACTGAAGCTTTCTTT.

The genes are TRBV3-1 (or the pseudogene TRBV3-2) and TRBJ2-5, with TRBD2 matching over 8 bases. The CDR3 spans 14 residues. The V gene's germline CDR1 is LGHDT and CDR2 YNNKEL (reference sequence). Germline trimming cut 9 bases from V and 4 bases from J; bases unmatched to any gene: 10. The CDR3 loop is CASVLKAGAETQYF. The CDR3 bases are TGTGCCAGTGTACTGAAAGCGGGGGCAGAGACCCAGTACTTC.

The chain couples TRBV6-5 to TRBJ1-3; 8 nucleotides match TRBD1. This CDR3 contains 14 residues. The germline V gene has CDR1 MNHEY and CDR2 SVGAGI. J gave up 4 bases and V 6 bases, and 5 bases lay outside the gene matches. Here the CDR3 DNA reads TGTGCCAGCAGAGGGACAGGTCGAGGAAACACCATATATTTT. Amino acids: CASRGTGRGNTIYF.

Comments on this clone: This specimen includes other DNA sequences encoding the same CDR3. The chain uses TRBV7-2 and TRBJ1-6; no firm D call. CDR3 length: 12 amino acids. CDR1 is SGHTA and CDR2 is FQGNSA in the germline V gene. The germline V and J ends were trimmed by 4 bases and 5 bases, with 3 bases remaining between them. The CDR3 bases are TGTGCCAGCAGCTCGAATAATTCACCCCTCCACTTT. This sequence encodes CASSSNNSPLHF.

The V and J genes are TRBV3-1 (or the pseudogene TRBV3-2) and TRBJ1-3; no reliable D call. This CDR3 contains 15 residues. V lost 4 bases and J lost 2, with 12 bases in between. In germline, CDR1 is LGHDT, CDR2 YNNKEL (reference sequence). The CDR3: CASSLDRVPGNTIYF. The CDR3 DNA follows: TGTGCCAGCAGCCTGGACCGGGTCCCTGGAAACACCATATATTTT.

CDR3 amino acids: CASSPRRAATNEKLFF. CDR3 coding DNA: TGTGCCAGCAGCCCCCGCAGGGCCGCGACTAATGAAAAACTGTTTTTT. The chain carries TRBV7-8 and TRBJ1-4; D is possibly TRBD1 (5 bases). The length of the CDR3 is 16 residues. From germline, CDR1 is SGHVS and CDR2 FQNEAQ. The V gene lost 5 bases and the J gene lost 2 bases, with 15 bases spanning the gap.

The chain uses TRBV19 and TRBJ1-4; 11 bases agree with TRBD1. Germline CDR1 LNHDA, CDR2 SQIVND (reference sequence). The CDR3 covers 18 residues. Trimming removed 9 bases from V and 8 bases from J; junction bases left unmatched: 20. The DNA for the CDR3 is TGTGCCAGCAATAAAGGACAGGGGGCGGTCCAAGGAAAAGAAAAACTGTTTTTT. This encodes CASNKGQGAVQGKEKLFF.

This clone was detected only once. The V call is TRBV6-5, the J call TRBJ1-1; D call uncertain. This CDR3 comprises 13 residues. CDR1 MNHEY and CDR2 SVGAGI come from the germline V gene. Trimming took 6 bases from V and 2 from J, leaving 10 bases between them. The CDR3 spells CASSREDNTEAFF. The CDR3 nucleotides are TGTGCCAGCAGCCGAGAGGATAACACTGAAGCTTTCTTT.

The chain links TRBV28 to TRBJ1-3, with TRBD1 as a possible D gene (5 bases). Trimming took 10 bases from V and 10 from J, leaving 17 bases between them. The CDR3 totals 12 residues. The germline CDR1 and CDR2 sequences are MDHEN and SYDVKM. In DNA form, the CDR3 reads TGTGCCACAAAACGGGGGATTAGTACCATATATTTT. Amino acids: CATKRGISTIYF.

This clone occurred a few times. The V call is TRBV7-6, the J call TRBJ2-3; perhaps TRBD2 as D (6 bases). The CDR3 has 15 residues. Trimming took off 2 bases at V and 1 base at J, with 10 bases between the two ends. The germline CDR1 and CDR2 sequences are SGHVS and FNYEAQ. CDR3 amino acids: CASSLMASGTDTQYF. DNA of the CDR3: TGTGCCAGCAGCTTAATGGCTAGCGGCACAGATACGCAGTATTTT.

The chain is built from TRBV4-3 and TRBJ1-1, with 8 positions matching TRBD1. This CDR3 has 15 amino acids. With 2 bases clipped from V and 1 base from J, the junction kept 3 bases outside the gene matches. Germline V lookup: CDR1 LGHNA, CDR2 YSLEER. The CDR3 nucleotides read TGCGCCAGCAGCCAAAGCGGGACAGGGAACACTGAAGCTTTCTTT. This codes for CASSQSGTGNTEAFF.

The chain has TRBV7-8 and TRBJ2-3; maybe TRBD2 (6 bases). V was pared by 1 base and J by 4 bases, with 12 bases between. The CDR3 totals 15 residues. The germline V gene has CDR1 SGHVS and CDR2 FQNEAQ. CDR3 in amino acids: CASSLVGGLSDTQYF. In DNA, the CDR3 is TGTGCCAGCAGCTTAGTTGGGGGGTTGTCAGATACGCAGTATTTT.

The count of this clone is one. The chain joins TRBV2 to TRBJ1-1, with D uncertain. Germline lookup yields CDR1 SNHLY and CDR2 FYNNEI. The CDR3 covers 13 residues. The ends were cut back, 4 bases at V and 2 bases at J, with 8 bases in the middle. CDR3 nucleotide sequence: TGTGCCAGCAGTGCACGGCGAAACACTGAAGCTTTCTTT. This gives the protein CASSARRNTEAFF.

This sequence joins TRBV6-6 and TRBJ1-4, with TRBD1 as a possible D gene (5 bases). This CDR3 comprises 14 residues. Trimming removed 2 bases at V and 5 bases at J, with 9 bases between. From germline, CDR1 is MNHNY and CDR2 SVGAGI (reference sequence). CDR3 coding DNA: TGTGCCAGCAGTTACGACAGATCAAATGAAAAACTGTTTTTT. It translates to CASSYDRSNEKLFF.

The chain recombines TRBV6-2 or TRBV6-3 with TRBJ2-7; D might be TRBD2 (5 bases). V was clipped by 2 bases and J by 6 bases, with 14 bases between them. This CDR3 region has 14 residues. In germline, CDR1 is MNHEY, CDR2 SVGEGT. The CDR3 bases are TGTGCCAGCAGTTACGAGGGTCCCCGGGTCGAGCAGTACTTC. Translating it yields CASSYEGPRVEQYF.

The rearrangement joins TRBV18 to TRBJ1-2, with 7 bases fitting TRBD1. V lost 5 bases to trimming and J lost 6 bases; unmatched junction nucleotides: 12. The CDR3 extends over 15 amino acids. Per germline, CDR1 KGHSH and CDR2 LQKENI. CDR3 sequence: CASSENTGDGNGYTF. In DNA, the CDR3 is TGTGCCAGCTCAGAAAATACAGGGGATGGGAATGGCTACACCTTC.

This chain's CDR3 is CASRDPGLLAGDEQFF. CDR3 nucleotide sequence: TGTGCCAGCAGAGATCCGGGACTGCTAGCGGGGGATGAGCAGTTCTTC. The rearrangement uses TRBV2 and TRBJ2-1; 10 bases are shared with TRBD2. This CDR3 is built from 16 residues. Germline loops: CDR1 SNHLY, CDR2 FYNNEI. The V gene end was trimmed by 6 bases and the J gene end by 8 bases; junction bases not matched to a gene: 13.

This chain uses TRBV3-1 (or the pseudogene TRBV3-2) with TRBJ2-3; tentatively, D is TRBD1 or TRBD2 (5 bases each). Trimming shortened V by 2 bases and J by 6 bases, and 21 bases separated the two germline ends. The CDR3 has 17 residues. CDR1 and CDR2 from the germline V gene are LGHDT and YNNKEL (reference sequence). The CDR3 protein is CASSQSPGTSLGDTQYF. Here the CDR3 DNA reads TGTGCCAGCAGCCAATCTCCCGGGACCTCCCTAGGGGATACGCAGTATTTT.

The V gene is TRBV30, the J gene TRBJ1-5; unclear D gene. CDR1 is GTSNPN and CDR2 is SVGIG in the germline V gene (reference sequence). This CDR3 comprises 10 residues. The germline V and J ends were trimmed by 5 bases and 4 bases, with 3 bases remaining between them. As DNA, the CDR3 is TGTGCCTGGGCGAATCAGCCCCAGCATTTT. Translation: CAWANQPQHF. The whole variable domain, remainder taken from reference TRBV30 and TRBJ1-5, is SQTIHQWPATLVQPVGSPLSLECTVEGTSNPNLYWYRQAAGRGLQLLFYSVGIGQISSEVPQNLSASRPQDRQFILSSKKLLLSDSGFYLCAWANQPQHFGDGTRLSIL.

This sequence joins TRBV3-1 (or the pseudogene TRBV3-2) and TRBJ2-7; 8 bases are a match to TRBD2. Losses at the gene ends were 4 bases for V and 3 bases for J; bases not matched to a gene: 5. The CDR3 loop spans 14 amino acids. The germline V gene has CDR1 LGHDT and CDR2 YNNKEL (reference sequence). CDR3 amino acids: CASSPGLGRYEQYF. CDR3 DNA: TGTGCCAGCAGCCCGGGACTAGGGCGCTACGAGCAGTACTTC.

The chain links TRBV4-1 to TRBJ2-2, with 10 bases fitting TRBD1. V dropped 3 bases and J dropped 4; count of bases not matched to a gene: 11. This CDR3 has 18 amino acids. From germline, CDR1 is MGHRA and CDR2 YSYEKL. The CDR3 loop is CASSHQMGQGMATGELFF. The CDR3 DNA reads as TGCGCCAGCAGCCATCAGATGGGACAGGGGATGGCCACCGGGGAGCTGTTTTTT.

This clone is a singleton in its sample. V usage is TRBV11-2 and J usage is TRBJ1-5; D unresolved. Germline V lookup: CDR1 SGHAT, CDR2 FQNNGV. Trimming took 0 bases from V and 0 from J, leaving 12 bases between them. The length of the CDR3 is 17 residues. CDR3 region: CASSLDRPGHSNQPQHF. The CDR3 DNA is TGTGCCAGCAGCTTAGATAGGCCGGGCCATAGCAATCAGCCCCAGCATTTT.

In this sample, this clone turned up once. The chain joins TRBV4-2 to TRBJ2-1, with D maybe TRBD1 (6 bases). Germline V gene sequence: CDR1 LGHNA, CDR2 YNFKEQ. Trimming left V 4 bases short and J 3 bases short, with 16 bases between. This CDR3 is 16 amino acids long. CDR3 protein: CASSPQDAQGYNEQFF. The CDR3 DNA reads as TGTGCCAGCAGCCCACAGGACGCACAGGGCTACAATGAGCAGTTCTTC.

This clone was found a few times. The sample holds other DNA sequences that translate to the same CDR3. The V and J genes are TRBV5-1 and TRBJ2-1; 13 bases align to TRBD2. V dropped 0 bases and J dropped 8; count of bases not matched to a gene: 5. This CDR3 spans 16 amino acids. Per the germline V gene, CDR1 is SGHRS and CDR2 is YFSETQ. The CDR3 spells CASSLGGTSGVDEQFF. Here the CDR3 DNA reads TGCGCCAGCAGCTTGGGCGGGACTAGCGGGGTAGATGAGCAGTTCTTC.

This clone was seen a single time. This chain uses TRBV6-2 or TRBV6-3 with TRBJ1-2, with 10 bases aligning to TRBD1. J lost 4 bases, V lost 0 bases, and 2 bases had no gene match. Germline CDR1 reads MNHEY; CDR2 reads SVGEGT. The CDR3 length is 15 residues. The CDR3: CASSYSTGGTYGYTF. The CDR3 DNA reads TGTGCCAGCAGTTACTCGACAGGGGGCACCTATGGCTACACCTTC.

This rearrangement joins TRBV11-3 to TRBJ2-2; D uncertain. The CDR3 spans 14 residues. The germline gives CDR1 SGHNT, CDR2 YENEEA. Between the trimmed V and J ends, which lost 0 bases and 6 bases, there was a span of 8 bases. CDR3 DNA: TGTGCCAGCAGCTTAGATCCAAGAGCCGGGGAGCTGTTTTTT. It specifies CASSLDPRAGELFF.

The chain is built from TRBV3-1 (or the pseudogene TRBV3-2) and TRBJ2-7, with 7 bases identical to TRBD2. The CDR3 has 13 residues. The V and J ends lost 6 bases and 5 bases, in that order; junction bases with no gene match: 7. Germline-derived CDR1 and CDR2 are LGHDT and YNNKEL (reference sequence). The DNA of the CDR3 is TGTGCCAGCAGTCCGGGGGGACGGGACGAGCAGTACTTC. Translating it yields CASSPGGRDEQYF.

The V call is TRBV30, the J call TRBJ1-1; 7 nucleotides match TRBD1. Germline CDR1 GTSNPN, CDR2 SVGIG (reference sequence). The CDR3 is 14 residues long. Trimming at V came to 0 bases and at J to 10 bases, leaving 11 bases not matched to a gene. The CDR3 DNA reads as TGTGCCTGGAGTGTACAACAGGGGAGAAACGGAGCTTTCTTT. This encodes CAWSVQQGRNGAFF.

The gene calls are TRBV19 and TRBJ2-6; 7 bases align to TRBD1. Germline assignment: CDR1 LNHDA and CDR2 SQIVND (reference sequence). The CDR3 is 16 residues long. V trimming: 4 bases; J trimming: 3 bases; junction bases outside the gene matches: 6. CDR3 DNA: TGTGCCAGTAGTAGACAGGGCCCTGGTGGGGCCAACGTCCTGACTTTC. The encoded protein is CASSRQGPGGANVLTF.